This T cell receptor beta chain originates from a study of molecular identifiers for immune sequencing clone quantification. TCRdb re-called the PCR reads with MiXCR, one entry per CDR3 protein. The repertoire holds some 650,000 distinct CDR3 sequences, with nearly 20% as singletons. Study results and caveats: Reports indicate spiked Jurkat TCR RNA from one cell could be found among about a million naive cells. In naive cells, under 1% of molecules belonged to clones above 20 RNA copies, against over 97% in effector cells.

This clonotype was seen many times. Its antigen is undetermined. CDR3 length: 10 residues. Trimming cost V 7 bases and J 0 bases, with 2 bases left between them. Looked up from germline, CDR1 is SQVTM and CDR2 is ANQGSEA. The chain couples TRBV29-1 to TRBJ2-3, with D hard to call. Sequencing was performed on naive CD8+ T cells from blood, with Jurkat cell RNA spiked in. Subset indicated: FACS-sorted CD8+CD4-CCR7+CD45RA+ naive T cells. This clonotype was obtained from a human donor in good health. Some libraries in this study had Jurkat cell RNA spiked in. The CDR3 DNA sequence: TGCAGCGGCAGCACAGATACGCAGTATTTT. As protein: CSGSTDTQYF.